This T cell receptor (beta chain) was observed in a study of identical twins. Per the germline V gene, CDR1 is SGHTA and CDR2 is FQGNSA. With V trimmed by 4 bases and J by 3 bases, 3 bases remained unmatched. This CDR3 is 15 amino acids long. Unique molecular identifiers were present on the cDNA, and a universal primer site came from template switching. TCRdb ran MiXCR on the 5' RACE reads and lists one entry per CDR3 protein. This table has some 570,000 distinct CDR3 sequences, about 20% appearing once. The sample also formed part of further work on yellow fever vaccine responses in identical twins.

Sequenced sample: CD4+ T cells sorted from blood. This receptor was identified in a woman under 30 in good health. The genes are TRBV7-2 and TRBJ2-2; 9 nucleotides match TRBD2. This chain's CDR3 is CASSSSGTYTGELFF. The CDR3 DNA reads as TGTGCCAGCAGCTCTAGCGGGACCTACACCGGGGAGCTGTTTTTT. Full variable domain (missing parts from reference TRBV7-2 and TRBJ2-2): GAGVSQSPSNKVTEKGKDVELRCDPISGHTALYWYRQSLGQGLEFLIYFQGNSAPDKSGLPSDRFSAERTGGSVSTLTIQRTQQEDSAVYLCASSSSGTYTGELFFGEGSRLTVL.